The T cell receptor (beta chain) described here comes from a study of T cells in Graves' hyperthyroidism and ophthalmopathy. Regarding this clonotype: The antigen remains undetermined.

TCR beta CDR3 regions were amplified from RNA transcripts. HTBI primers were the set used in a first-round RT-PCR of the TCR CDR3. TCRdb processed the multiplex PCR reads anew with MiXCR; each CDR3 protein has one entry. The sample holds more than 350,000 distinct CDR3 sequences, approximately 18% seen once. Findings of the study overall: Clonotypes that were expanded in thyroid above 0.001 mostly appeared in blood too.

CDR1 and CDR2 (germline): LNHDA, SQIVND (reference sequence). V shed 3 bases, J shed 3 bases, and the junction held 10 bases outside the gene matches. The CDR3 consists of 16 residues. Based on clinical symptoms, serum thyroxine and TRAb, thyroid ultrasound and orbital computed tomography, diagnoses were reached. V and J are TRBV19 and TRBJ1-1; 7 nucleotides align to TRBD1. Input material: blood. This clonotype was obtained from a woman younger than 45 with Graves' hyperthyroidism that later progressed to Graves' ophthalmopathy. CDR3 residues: CASSITGRGMDTEAFF. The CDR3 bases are TGTGCCAGTAGTATCACCGGCAGGGGGATGGACACTGAAGCTTTCTTT.